This TCR beta chain is from a study of cytomegalovirus exposure and HLA in healthy donors. Data came from immunoSEQ multiplex PCR; TCRdb stores just in-frame clones and leaves some out. The repertoire holds 150,000 to 170,000 clones, with around nine tenths as singletons. This clone appeared once. Its matching antigen is unknown. This CDR3 region has 12 residues. Trimming removed 4 bases at V and 6 bases at J, with 12 bases between. From germline, CDR1 is GTSNPN and CDR2 SVGIG (reference sequence). Study observations and caveats: One later analysis, an examination of the roughly 110 validation repertoires, found that first-cohort TCR clusters tended to co-occur in them. It was reported that the classifier diagnosed cytomegalovirus status with high specificity and sensitivity in both the original and validation cohorts. CMV antigen specificity was confirmed in vitro for three CMV-associated chains. Cytomegalovirus-associated status was assigned to about 160 TCR beta chains.

The receptor comes from a man between 18 and 29 years old in good health and CMV-seropositive. The chain uses TRBV30 and TRBJ1-1; D is perhaps TRBD1 (5 bases). The source material was PBMCs. The CDR3 is CAWNGGSPEAFF. CDR3 sequence (DNA): TGTGCCTGGAACGGGGGATCCCCTGAAGCTTTCTTT. Looking up the rest from reference TRBV30 and TRBJ1-1 gives the full variable domain: SQTIHQWPATLVQPVGSPLSLECTVEGTSNPNLYWYRQAAGRGLQLLFYSVGIGQISSEVPQNLSASRPQDRQFILSSKKLLLSDSGFYLCAWNGGSPEAFFGQGTRLTVV.